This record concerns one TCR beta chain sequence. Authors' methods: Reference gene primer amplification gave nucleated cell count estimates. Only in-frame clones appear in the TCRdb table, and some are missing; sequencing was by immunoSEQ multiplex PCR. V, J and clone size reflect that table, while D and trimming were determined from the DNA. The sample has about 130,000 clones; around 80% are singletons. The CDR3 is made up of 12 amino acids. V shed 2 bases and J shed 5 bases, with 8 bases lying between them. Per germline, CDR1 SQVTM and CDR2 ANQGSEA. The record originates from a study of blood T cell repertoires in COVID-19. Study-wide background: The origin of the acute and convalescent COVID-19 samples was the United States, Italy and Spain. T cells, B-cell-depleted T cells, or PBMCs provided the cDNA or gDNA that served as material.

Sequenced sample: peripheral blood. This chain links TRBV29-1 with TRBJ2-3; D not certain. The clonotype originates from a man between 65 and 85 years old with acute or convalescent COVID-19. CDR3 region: CSVENSGDTQYF. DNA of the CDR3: TGCAGCGTTGAAAACTCGGGAGATACGCAGTATTTT.